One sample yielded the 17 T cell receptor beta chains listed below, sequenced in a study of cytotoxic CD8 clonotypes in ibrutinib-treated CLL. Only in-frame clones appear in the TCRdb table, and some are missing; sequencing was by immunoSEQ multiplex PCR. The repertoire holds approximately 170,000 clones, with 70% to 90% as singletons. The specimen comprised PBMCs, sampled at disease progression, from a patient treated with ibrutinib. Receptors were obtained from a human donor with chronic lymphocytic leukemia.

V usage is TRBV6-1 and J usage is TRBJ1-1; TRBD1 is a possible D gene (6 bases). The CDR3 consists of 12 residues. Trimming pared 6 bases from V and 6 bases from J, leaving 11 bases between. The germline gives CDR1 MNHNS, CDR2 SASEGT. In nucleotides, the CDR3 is TGTGCCAGCAGGAGGGGGGGGGCTGAAGCTTTCTTT. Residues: CASRRGGAEAFF.

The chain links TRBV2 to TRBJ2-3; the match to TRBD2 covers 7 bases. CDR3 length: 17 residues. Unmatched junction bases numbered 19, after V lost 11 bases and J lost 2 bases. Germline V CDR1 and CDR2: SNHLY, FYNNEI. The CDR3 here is CAGETGGLVSATDTQYF. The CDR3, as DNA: TGTGCCGGCGAGACGGGGGGTCTTGTCTCAGCCACAGATACGCAGTATTTT.

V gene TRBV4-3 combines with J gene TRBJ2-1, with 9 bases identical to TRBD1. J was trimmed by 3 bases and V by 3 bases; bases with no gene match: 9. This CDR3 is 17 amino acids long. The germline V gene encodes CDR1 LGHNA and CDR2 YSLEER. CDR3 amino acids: CASSQRTGTGIYNEQFF. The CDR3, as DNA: TGCGCCAGCAGCCAGCGAACCGGGACAGGGATCTACAATGAGCAGTTCTTC.

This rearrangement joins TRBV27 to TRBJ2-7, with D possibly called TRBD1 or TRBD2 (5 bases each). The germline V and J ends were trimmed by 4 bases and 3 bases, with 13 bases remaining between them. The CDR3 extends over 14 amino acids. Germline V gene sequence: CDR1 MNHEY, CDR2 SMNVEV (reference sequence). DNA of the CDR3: TGTGCCAGCAGTTCCTATGGGGGAATCTACGAGCAGTACTTC. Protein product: CASSSYGGIYEQYF.

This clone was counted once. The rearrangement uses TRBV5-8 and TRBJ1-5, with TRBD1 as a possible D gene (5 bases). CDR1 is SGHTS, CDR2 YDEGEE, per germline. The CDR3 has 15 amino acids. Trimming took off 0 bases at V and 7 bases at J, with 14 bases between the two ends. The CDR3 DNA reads TGTGCCAGCAGCTTGGTTATTCCAGGGATGCAGCCCCAGCATTTT. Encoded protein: CASSLVIPGMQPQHF.

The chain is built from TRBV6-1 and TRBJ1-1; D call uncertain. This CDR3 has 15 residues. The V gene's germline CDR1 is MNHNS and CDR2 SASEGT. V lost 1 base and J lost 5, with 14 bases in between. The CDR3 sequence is CASSEGRGLGTEAFF. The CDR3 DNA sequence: TGTGCCAGCAGTGAAGGTCGGGGTTTGGGGACTGAAGCTTTCTTT.

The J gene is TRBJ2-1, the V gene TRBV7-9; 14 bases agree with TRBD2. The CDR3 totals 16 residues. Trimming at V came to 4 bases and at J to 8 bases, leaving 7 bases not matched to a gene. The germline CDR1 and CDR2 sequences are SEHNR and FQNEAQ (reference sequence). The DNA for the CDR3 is TGTGCCAGCAGCTCGACTAGCGGGAGGGTAGGCGATGAGCAGTTCTTC. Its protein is CASSSTSGRVGDEQFF.

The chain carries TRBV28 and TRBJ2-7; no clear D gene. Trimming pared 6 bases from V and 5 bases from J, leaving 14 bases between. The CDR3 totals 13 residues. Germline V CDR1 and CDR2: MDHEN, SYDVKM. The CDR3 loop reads CASSPWVYHEQYF. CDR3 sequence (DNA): TGTGCCAGCAGCCCATGGGTTTACCACGAGCAGTACTTC.

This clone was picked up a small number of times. DNA for the CDR3: TGTGCCAGCAGTGGGACTTACAGGGGGCGACGTTTGGACACTGAAGCTTTCTTT. Protein product: CASSGTYRGRRLDTEAFF. The genes are TRBV25-1 and TRBJ1-1, with 9 bases that match TRBD1. The CDR3 contains 18 residues. Germline V CDR1 and CDR2: MGHDK, SYGVNS. The trim removed 4 bases at V and 3 bases at J, leaving 15 bases unmatched.

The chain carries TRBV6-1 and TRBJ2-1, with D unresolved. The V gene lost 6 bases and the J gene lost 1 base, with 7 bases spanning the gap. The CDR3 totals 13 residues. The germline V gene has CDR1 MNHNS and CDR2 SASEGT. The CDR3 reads CASRGRSYNEQFF. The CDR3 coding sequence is TGTGCCAGCAGAGGGCGATCCTACAATGAGCAGTTCTTC.

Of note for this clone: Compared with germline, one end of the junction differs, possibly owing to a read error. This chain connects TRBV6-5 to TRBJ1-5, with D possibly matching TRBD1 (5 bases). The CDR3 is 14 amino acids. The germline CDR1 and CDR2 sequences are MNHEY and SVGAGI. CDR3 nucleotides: TGTGCCAGCAGTTACTCGACGCGGGGGGACCTGTTGGATTTT. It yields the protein CASSYSTRGDLLDF.

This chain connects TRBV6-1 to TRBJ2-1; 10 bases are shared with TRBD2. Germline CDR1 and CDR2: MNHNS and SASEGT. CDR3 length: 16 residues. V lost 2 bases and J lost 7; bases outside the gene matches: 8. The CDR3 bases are TGTGCCAGCAGTGAAAACTTAGCGGGAGGTTGGAATGAGCAGTTCTTC. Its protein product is CASSENLAGGWNEQFF.

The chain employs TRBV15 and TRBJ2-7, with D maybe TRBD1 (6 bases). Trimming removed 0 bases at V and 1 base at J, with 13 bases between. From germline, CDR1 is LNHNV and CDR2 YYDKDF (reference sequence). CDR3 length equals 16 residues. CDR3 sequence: CATSRDRGPLSYEQYF. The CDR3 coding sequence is TGTGCCACCAGCAGAGACAGGGGTCCCCTGTCCTACGAGCAGTACTTC.

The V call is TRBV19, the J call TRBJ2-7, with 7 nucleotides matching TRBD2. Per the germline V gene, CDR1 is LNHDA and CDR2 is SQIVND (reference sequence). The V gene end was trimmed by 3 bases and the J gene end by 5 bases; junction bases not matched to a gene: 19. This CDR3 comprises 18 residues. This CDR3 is CASSIVRGSAVPSDEQYF. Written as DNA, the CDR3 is TGTGCCAGTAGTATCGTGCGCGGGAGCGCCGTACCTAGCGACGAGCAGTACTTC.

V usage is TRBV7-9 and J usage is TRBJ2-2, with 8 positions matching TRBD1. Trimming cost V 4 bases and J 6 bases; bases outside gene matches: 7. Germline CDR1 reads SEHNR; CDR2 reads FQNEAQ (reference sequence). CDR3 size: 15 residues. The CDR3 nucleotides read TGTGCCAGCAGCTCCGGACAGGGAGTCGCCGGGGAGCTGTTTTTT. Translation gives CASSSGQGVAGELFF.

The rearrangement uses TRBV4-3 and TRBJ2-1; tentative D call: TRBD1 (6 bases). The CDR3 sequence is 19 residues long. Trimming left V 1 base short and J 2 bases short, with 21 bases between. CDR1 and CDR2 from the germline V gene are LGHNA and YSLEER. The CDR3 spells CASSQVPWGPEGPYNEQFF. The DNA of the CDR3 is TGCGCCAGCAGCCAAGTCCCCTGGGGGCCCGAAGGCCCCTACAATGAGCAGTTCTTC.

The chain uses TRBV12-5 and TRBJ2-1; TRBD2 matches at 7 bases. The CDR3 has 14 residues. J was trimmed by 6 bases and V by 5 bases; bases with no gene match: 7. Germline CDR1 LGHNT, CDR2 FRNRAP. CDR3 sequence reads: CASGPGLEGNEQFF. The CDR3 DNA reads TGTGCTAGTGGTCCCGGACTAGAGGGCAATGAGCAGTTCTTC.